The clone carrying this T cell receptor beta chain was picked up a small number of times. Its antigen is not identified. TCRdb passed the RT-PCR reads through MiXCR, listing each CDR3 protein once. The sample lists about 500,000 distinct CDR3 sequences; approximately 17% were seen once. This specimen comes from a study of response to subunit inactivated influenza vaccine. General study results and limits: The authors offered the suggestion that each seasonal influenza vaccination recruits few new T cells.

This CDR3 has 15 residues. The V gene end was trimmed by 5 bases and the J gene end by 1 base; junction bases not matched to a gene: 9. Germline CDR1 and CDR2: DFQATT and SNEGSKA (reference sequence). The V call is TRBV20-1, the J call TRBJ1-1; 8 bases line up with TRBD1. The origin of this receptor is a man aged 50 to 69 who received an inactivated influenza vaccine. This specimen consisted of CD4+ T cells sorted from PBMCs, obtained 23 months after vaccination. In DNA form, the CDR3 reads TGCAGTGCTCGAGGGACAGGAGGGACGAACACTGAAGCTTTCTTT. Residues: CSARGTGGTNTEAFF.